The text below deals with one TCR beta chain. Its specificity is not known. This sample is part of a study of shared clonotypes between healthy human individuals. Overall study results and limits: For naive CD4 cells, 5% to 6.5% of clonotypes were shared across a handful of donors. The study found lower generation probabilities in non-shared clonotypes than in those shared by all four donors.

Donors included only healthy HIV-negative adults lacking recent acute infections or vaccinations. For every subset, genomic DNA was evenly distributed across several immunoSEQ plates. The protocol was immunoSEQ multiplex PCR, while the TCRdb copy is restricted to in-frame clones and leaves out a portion. This sample has roughly 1,100,000 clones, with more than 65% found just once. This CDR3 is 16 amino acids long. Trimming removed 4 bases from V and 5 bases from J, with 21 bases in between. Germline loops: CDR1 SGHDT, CDR2 YYEEEE. J is TRBJ2-5 and V is TRBV5-6; a possible D gene is TRBD2 (6 bases). The sequence was obtained from a man between 18 and 29 years old in good health. Sequencing was carried out using memory CD4+ T cells sorted from blood. Subset reported: CD45RA-negative fraction. CDR3: CASSRAVPGLAETQYF. CDR3 DNA sequence: TGTGCCAGCAGCAGGGCGGTCCCGGGGCTAGCGGAGACCCAGTACTTC.